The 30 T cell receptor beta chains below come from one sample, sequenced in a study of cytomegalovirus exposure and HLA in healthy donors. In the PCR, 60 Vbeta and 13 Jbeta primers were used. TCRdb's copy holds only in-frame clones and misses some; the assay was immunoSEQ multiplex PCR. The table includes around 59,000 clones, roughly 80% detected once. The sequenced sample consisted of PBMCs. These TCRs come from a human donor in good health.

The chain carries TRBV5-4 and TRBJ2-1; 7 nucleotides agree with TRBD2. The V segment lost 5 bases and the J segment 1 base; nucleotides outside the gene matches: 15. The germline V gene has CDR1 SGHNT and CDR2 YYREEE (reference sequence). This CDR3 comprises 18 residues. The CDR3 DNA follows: TGTGCCAGCAGACCCGGGGGAGGGAACGTCGGGTCCTACAATGAGCAGTTCTTC. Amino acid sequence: CASRPGGGNVGSYNEQFF.

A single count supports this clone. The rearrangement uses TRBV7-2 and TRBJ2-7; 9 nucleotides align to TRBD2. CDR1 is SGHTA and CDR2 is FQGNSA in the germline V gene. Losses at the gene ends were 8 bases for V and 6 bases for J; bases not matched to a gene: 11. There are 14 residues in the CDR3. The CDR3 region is CASGRREGGVEQYF. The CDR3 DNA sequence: TGTGCCAGCGGTAGGCGGGAGGGCGGGGTCGAGCAGTACTTC.

CDR3 nucleotides: TGTGCCAGCAGCCATCGAGGGCAAGAGACCCAGTACTTC. It is translated as CASSHRGQETQYF. The J gene is TRBJ2-5, the V gene TRBV7-6, with D possibly matching TRBD2 (5 bases). Trimming took off 5 bases at V and 2 bases at J, with 9 bases between the two ends. Per the germline V gene, CDR1 is SGHVS and CDR2 is FNYEAQ. The CDR3 contains 13 residues.

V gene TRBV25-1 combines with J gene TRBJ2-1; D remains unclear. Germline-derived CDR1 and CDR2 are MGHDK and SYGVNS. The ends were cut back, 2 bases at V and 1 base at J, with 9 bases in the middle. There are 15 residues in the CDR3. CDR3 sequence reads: CASSEKGASYNEQFF. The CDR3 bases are TGTGCCAGCAGTGAAAAAGGAGCATCCTACAATGAGCAGTTCTTC.

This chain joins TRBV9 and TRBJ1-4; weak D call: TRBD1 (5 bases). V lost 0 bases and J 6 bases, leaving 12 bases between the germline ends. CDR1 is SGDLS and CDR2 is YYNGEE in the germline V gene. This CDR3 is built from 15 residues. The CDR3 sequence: CASSVGAGWDEKLFF. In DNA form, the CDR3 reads TGTGCCAGCAGCGTAGGAGCAGGGTGGGATGAAAAACTGTTTTTT. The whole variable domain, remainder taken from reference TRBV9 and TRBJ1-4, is DSGVTQTPKHLITATGQRVTLRCSPRSGDLSVYWYQQSLDQGLQFLIQYYNGEERAKGNILERFSAQQFPDLHSELNLSSLELGDSALYFCASSVGAGWDEKLFFGSGTQLSVL.

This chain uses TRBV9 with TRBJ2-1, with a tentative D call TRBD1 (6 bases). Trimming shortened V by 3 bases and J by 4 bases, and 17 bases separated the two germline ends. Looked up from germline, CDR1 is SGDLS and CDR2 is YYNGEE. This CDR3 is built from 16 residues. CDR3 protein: CASSALQGYWYNEQFF. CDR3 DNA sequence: TGTGCCAGCAGCGCCCTACAGGGCTATTGGTACAATGAGCAGTTCTTC.

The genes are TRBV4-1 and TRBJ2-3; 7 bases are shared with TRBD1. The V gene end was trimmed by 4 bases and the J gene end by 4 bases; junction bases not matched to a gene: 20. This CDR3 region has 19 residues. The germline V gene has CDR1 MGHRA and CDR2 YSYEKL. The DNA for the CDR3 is TGCGCCAGCAGCCGACGGACAGGAAACAGTCCTAGACCCTCAGATACGCAGTATTTT. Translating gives CASSRRTGNSPRPSDTQYF.

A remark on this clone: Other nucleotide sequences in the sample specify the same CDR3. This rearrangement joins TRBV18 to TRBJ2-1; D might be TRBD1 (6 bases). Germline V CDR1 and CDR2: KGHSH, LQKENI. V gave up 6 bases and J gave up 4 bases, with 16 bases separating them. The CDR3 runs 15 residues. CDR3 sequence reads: CASSDSLSLYNEQFF. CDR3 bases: TGTGCCAGCTCGGACAGTTTATCGCTGTACAATGAGCAGTTCTTC.

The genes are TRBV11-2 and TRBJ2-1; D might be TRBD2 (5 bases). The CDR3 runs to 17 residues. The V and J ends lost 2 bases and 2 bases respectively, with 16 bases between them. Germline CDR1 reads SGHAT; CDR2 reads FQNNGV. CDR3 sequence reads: CASSLSPKTEAYNEQFF. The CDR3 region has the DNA TGTGCCAGCAGCTTATCCCCTAAGACGGAGGCCTACAATGAGCAGTTCTTC.

The CDR3: CASSNQGLETQYF. The DNA of the CDR3 is TGTGCCAGCAGCAACCAGGGGTTAGAGACCCAGTACTTC. The chain links TRBV7-2 to TRBJ2-5; TRBD1 is a possible D gene (6 bases). The germline V and J ends were trimmed by 5 bases and 4 bases, with 11 bases remaining between them. The CDR3 runs 13 residues. The germline gives CDR1 SGHTA, CDR2 FQGNSA. Using reference TRBV7-2 and TRBJ2-5 for the parts outside the CDR3, the full variable domain is GAGVSQSPSNKVTEKGKDVELRCDPISGHTALYWYRQSLGQGLEFLIYFQGNSAPDKSGLPSDRFSAERTGGSVSTLTIQRTQQEDSAVYLCASSNQGLETQYFGPGTRLLVL.

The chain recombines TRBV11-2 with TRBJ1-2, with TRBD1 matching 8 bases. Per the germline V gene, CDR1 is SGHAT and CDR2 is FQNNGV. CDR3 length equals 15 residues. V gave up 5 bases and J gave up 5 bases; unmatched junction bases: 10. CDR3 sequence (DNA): TGTGCCAGCAGCCCTCCGACAGGGGTGAGATATGGCTACACCTTC. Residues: CASSPPTGVRYGYTF.

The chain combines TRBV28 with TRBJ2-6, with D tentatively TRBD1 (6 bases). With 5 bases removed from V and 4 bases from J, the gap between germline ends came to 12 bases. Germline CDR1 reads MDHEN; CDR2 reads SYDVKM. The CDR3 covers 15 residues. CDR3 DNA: TGTGCCAGCAGTCCCACAGGGACCGGGGCCAACGTCCTGACTTTC. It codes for CASSPTGTGANVLTF.

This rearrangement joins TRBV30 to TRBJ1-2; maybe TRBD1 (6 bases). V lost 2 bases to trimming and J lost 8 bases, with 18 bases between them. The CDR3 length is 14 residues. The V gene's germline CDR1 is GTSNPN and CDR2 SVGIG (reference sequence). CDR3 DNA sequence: TGTGCCTGGAGTACCAACAGGGAGTTAGGAGGCTACACCTTC. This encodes CAWSTNRELGGYTF.

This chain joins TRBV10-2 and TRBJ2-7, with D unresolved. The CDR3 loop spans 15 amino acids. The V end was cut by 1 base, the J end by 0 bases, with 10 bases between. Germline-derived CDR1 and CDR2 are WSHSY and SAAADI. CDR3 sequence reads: CASSEYPRSSYEQYF. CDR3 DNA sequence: TGCGCCAGCAGTGAGTATCCCCGGAGCTCCTACGAGCAGTACTTC.

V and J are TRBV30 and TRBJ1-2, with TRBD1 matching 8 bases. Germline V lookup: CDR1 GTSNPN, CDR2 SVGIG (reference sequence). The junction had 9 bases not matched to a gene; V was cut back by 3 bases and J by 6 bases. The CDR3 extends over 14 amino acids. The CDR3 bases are TGTGCCTGGAGCCGACAGGCGACAGGGGATGGCTACACCTTC. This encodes CAWSRQATGDGYTF.

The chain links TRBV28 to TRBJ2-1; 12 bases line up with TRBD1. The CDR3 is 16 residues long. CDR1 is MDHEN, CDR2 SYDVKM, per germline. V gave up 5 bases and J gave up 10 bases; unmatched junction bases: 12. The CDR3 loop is CASSPRRDRGQGEQFF. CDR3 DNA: TGTGCCAGCAGTCCTCGGCGGGACAGGGGGCAGGGGGAGCAGTTCTTC.

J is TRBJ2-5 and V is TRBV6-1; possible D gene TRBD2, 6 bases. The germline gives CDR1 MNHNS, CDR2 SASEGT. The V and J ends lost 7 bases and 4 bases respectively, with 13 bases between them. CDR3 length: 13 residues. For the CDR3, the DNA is TGTGCCAGCACCAGGGAGGAAGGAGAGACCCAGTACTTC. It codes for CASTREEGETQYF.

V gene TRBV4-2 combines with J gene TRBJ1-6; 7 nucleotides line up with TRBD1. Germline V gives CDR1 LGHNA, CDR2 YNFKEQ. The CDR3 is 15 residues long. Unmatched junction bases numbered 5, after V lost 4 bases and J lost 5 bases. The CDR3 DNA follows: TGTGCCAGCAGCCTCGGGGACAGAAATAATTCACCCCTCCACTTT. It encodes CASSLGDRNNSPLHF.

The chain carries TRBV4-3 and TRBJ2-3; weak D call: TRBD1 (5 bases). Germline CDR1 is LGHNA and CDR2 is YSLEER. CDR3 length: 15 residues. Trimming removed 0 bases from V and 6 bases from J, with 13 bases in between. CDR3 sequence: CASSQDTRAGDTQYF. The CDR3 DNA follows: TGCGCCAGCAGCCAAGATACCAGGGCCGGGGATACGCAGTATTTT.

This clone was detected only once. The CDR3 DNA is TGTGCCAGCAGTACGGGGCGAGGGGGCAATGAGCAGTTCTTC. Translating gives CASSTGRGGNEQFF. V gene TRBV2 combines with J gene TRBJ2-1; a possible D gene is TRBD1 (6 bases). This CDR3 contains 14 residues. Deletions cut 5 bases from V and 6 bases from J, with 14 bases between. Germline CDR1 and CDR2: SNHLY and FYNNEI.

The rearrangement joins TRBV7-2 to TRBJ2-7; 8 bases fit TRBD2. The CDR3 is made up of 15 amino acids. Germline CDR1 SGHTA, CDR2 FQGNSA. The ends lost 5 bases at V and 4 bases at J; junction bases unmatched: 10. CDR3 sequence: CASSPSGSGNYEQYF. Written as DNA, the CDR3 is TGTGCCAGCAGCCCGAGCGGTAGCGGGAATTACGAGCAGTACTTC. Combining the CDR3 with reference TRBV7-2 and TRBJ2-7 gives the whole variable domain GAGVSQSPSNKVTEKGKDVELRCDPISGHTALYWYRQSLGQGLEFLIYFQGNSAPDKSGLPSDRFSAERTGGSVSTLTIQRTQQEDSAVYLCASSPSGSGNYEQYFGPGTRLTVT.

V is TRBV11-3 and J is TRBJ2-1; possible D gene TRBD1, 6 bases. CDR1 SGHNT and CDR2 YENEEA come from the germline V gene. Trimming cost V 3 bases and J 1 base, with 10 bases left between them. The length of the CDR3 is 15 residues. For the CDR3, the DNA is TGTGCCAGCAGCTTGAGGGGGAAATCCTACAATGAGCAGTTCTTC. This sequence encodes CASSLRGKSYNEQFF.

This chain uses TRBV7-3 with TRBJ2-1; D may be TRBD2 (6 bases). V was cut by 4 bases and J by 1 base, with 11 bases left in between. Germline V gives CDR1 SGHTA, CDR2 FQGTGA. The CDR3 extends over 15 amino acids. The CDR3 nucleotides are TGTGCCAGCAGCTCGATCCGGGGGTCCTACAATGAGCAGTTCTTC. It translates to CASSSIRGSYNEQFF.

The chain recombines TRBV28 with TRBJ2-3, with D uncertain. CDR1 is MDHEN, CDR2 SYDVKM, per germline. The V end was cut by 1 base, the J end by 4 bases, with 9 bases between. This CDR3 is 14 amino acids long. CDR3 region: CASSLSPEADTQYF. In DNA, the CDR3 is TGTGCCAGCAGTTTATCCCCAGAAGCAGATACGCAGTATTTT.

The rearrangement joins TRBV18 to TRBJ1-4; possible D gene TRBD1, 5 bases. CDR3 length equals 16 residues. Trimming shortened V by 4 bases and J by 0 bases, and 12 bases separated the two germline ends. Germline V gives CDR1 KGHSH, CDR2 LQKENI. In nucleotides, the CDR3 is TGTGCCAGCTCACGACAGCTGACTGCAACTAATGAAAAACTGTTTTTT. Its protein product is CASSRQLTATNEKLFF.

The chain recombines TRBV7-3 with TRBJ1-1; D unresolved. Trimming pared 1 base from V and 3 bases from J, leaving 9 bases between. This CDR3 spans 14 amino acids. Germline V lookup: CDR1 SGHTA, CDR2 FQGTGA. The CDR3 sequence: CASSLRGSDTEAFF. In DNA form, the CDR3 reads TGTGCCAGCAGCTTAAGAGGTTCGGACACTGAAGCTTTCTTT. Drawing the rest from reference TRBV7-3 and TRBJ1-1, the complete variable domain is GAGVSQTPSNKVTEKGKYVELRCDPISGHTALYWYRQSLGQGPEFLIYFQGTGAADDSGLPNDRFFAVRPEGSVSTLKIQRTERGDSAVYLCASSLRGSDTEAFFGQGTRLTVV.

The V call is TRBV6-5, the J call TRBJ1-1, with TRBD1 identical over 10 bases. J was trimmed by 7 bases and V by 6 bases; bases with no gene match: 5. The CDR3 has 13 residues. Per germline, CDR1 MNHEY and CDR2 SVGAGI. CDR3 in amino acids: CASSRGTGDEAFF. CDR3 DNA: TGTGCCAGCAGCCGCGGGACAGGGGATGAAGCTTTCTTT.

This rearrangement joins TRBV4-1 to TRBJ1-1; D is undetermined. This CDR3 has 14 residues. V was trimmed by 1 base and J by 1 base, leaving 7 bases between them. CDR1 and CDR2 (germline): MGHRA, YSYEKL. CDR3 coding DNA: TGCGCCAGCAGCCAAGCTAGCCCGAACACTGAAGCTTTCTTT. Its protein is CASSQASPNTEAFF.

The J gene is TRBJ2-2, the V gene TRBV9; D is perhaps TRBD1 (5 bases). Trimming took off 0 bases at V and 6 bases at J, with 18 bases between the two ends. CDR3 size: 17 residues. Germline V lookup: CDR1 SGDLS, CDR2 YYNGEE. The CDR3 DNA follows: TGTGCCAGCAGCGTAGAAGTCTATCAGGGTGGGGCCGGGGAGCTGTTTTTT. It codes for CASSVEVYQGGAGELFF.

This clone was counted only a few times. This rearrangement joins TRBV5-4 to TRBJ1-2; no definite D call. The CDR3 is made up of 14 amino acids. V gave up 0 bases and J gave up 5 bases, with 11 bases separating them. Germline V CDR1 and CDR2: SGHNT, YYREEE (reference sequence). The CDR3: CASSLEVTEYGYTF. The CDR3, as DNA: TGTGCCAGCAGCTTGGAGGTAACAGAGTATGGCTACACCTTC. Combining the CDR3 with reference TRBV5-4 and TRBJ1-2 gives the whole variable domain ETGVTQSPTHLIKTRGQQVTLRCSSQSGHNTVSWYQQALGQGPQFIFQYYREEENGRGNFPPRFSGLQFPNYSSELNVNALELDDSALYLCASSLEVTEYGYTFGSGTRLTVV.